Listed below are T cell receptor beta chains from one sample, sequenced in a study of blood T cell repertoires in COVID-19. Libraries were prepared by immunoSEQ multiplex PCR; TCRdb keeps only in-frame clonotypes and omits some of them. The table has approximately 77,000 clones, around 88% seen once. The sequenced material came from peripheral blood. The receptor source for this set is a woman of 80 years or more with acute or convalescent COVID-19. The CDR3 runs from the conserved cysteine through the conserved F or W. The order of the fields is CDR3 protein, CDR3 length, V gene, J gene.

CDR3: CASSVEPYNSPLHF; length: 14; V: TRBV27; J: TRBJ1-6
CDR3: CASSNRVGGYTF; length: 12; V: TRBV6-5; J: TRBJ1-2
CDR3: CASSQGAGTGYNSPLHF; length: 17; V: TRBV4-1; J: TRBJ1-6
CDR3: CASSPYSGNTIYF; length: 13; V: TRBV18; J: TRBJ1-3
CDR3: CASSPRSEAFF; length: 11; V: TRBV2; J: TRBJ1-1
CDR3: CASSQEKESSYEQYF; length: 15; V: TRBV4-1; J: TRBJ2-7
CDR3: CASSQKTGTDTQYF; length: 14; V: TRBV7-2; J: TRBJ2-3
CDR3: CAWSVQRETEAFF; length: 13; V: TRBV30; J: TRBJ1-1
CDR3: CASSFDRGNTGELFF; length: 15; V: TRBV7-2; J: TRBJ2-2
CDR3: CASSPTPLNTEAFF; length: 14; V: TRBV9; J: TRBJ1-1
CDR3: CATSGGNRAGSNTGELFF; length: 18; V: TRBV24-1; J: TRBJ2-2
CDR3: CASTKGQGYEQFF; length: 13; V: TRBV2; J: TRBJ2-1
CDR3: CASSQDRANEQFF; length: 13; V: TRBV7-7; J: TRBJ2-1
CDR3: CASSMVTGIYNSPLHF; length: 16; V: TRBV19; J: TRBJ1-6
CDR3: CASSLAQGKGIETIYF; length: 16; V: TRBV7-6; J: TRBJ1-3
CDR3: CASSQSRVYNEQFF; length: 14; V: TRBV16; J: TRBJ2-1
CDR3: CASSMEGTSGGGNEQFF; length: 17; V: TRBV19; J: TRBJ2-1
CDR3: CASSREAEQYF; length: 11; V: TRBV13; J: TRBJ2-7
CDR3: CASSQVSGTSGGPQETQYF; length: 19; V: TRBV4-3; J: TRBJ2-5
CDR3: CASRLAGVAVDTQYF; length: 15; V: TRBV2; J: TRBJ2-3
CDR3: CASSLALGTGASSPLHF; length: 17; V: TRBV7-9; J: TRBJ1-6
CDR3: CATSSLAGQYQETQYF; length: 16; V: TRBV15; J: TRBJ2-5
CDR3: CASSLSGTGLTEAFF; length: 15; V: TRBV5-6; J: TRBJ1-1
CDR3: CASSYGVAGGTGELFF; length: 16; V: TRBV6-2/TRBV6-3; J: TRBJ2-2
CDR3: CATSRVGPSGALNYGYTF; length: 18; V: TRBV15; J: TRBJ1-2
CDR3: CASKGSGDSTDTQYF; length: 15; V: TRBV2; J: TRBJ2-3
CDR3: CSTRPGTSGSEQFF; length: 14; V: TRBV29-1; J: TRBJ2-1
CDR3: CATSGDRGRYEQYF; length: 14; V: TRBV15; J: TRBJ2-7
CDR3: CASSQDSSSNQPQHF; length: 15; V: TRBV4-3; J: TRBJ1-5
CDR3: CASSLGEVAGPYGYTF; length: 16; V: TRBV7-8; J: TRBJ1-2
CDR3: CASSLTPYSGANVLTF; length: 16; V: TRBV7-3; J: TRBJ2-6
CDR3: CASSLGGGRSGELFF; length: 15; V: TRBV11-1; J: TRBJ2-2
CDR3: CASSVDSPYTDTQYF; length: 15; V: TRBV2; J: TRBJ2-3
CDR3: CASNWDSYSGANVLTF; length: 16; V: TRBV2; J: TRBJ2-6
CDR3: CATSDFRGGYEQYF; length: 14; V: TRBV24-1; J: TRBJ2-7
CDR3: CASSPGQGAEAFF; length: 13; V: TRBV7-9; J: TRBJ1-1
CDR3: CSARQGYEQYF; length: 11; V: TRBV20-1; J: TRBJ2-7
CDR3: CASSLGDSLYGYTF; length: 14; V: TRBV7-8; J: TRBJ1-2
CDR3: CASSPGLETVKWFF; length: 14; V: TRBV19; J: TRBJ2-1
CDR3: CASSMGRTGQETQYF; length: 15; V: TRBV19; J: TRBJ2-5
CDR3: CASSQVAGGFYEQFF; length: 15; V: TRBV4-2; J: TRBJ2-1
CDR3: CASIQGYEQYF; length: 11; V: TRBV2; J: TRBJ2-7
CDR3: CASSFRWTGALNTEAFF; length: 17; V: TRBV27; J: TRBJ1-1
CDR3: CASSLVAGVAGELFF; length: 15; V: TRBV7-6; J: TRBJ2-2
CDR3: CAWSLTGISNQPQHF; length: 15; V: TRBV30; J: TRBJ1-5
CDR3: CASSPPGQPQHF; length: 12; V: TRBV7-8; J: TRBJ1-5
CDR3: CASSIRGPYYEQYF; length: 14; V: TRBV19; J: TRBJ2-7
CDR3: CASSLAGGYEQYF; length: 13; V: TRBV7-9; J: TRBJ2-7
CDR3: CASSSSGSYNEQFF; length: 14; V: TRBV11-3; J: TRBJ2-1